These 31 T cell receptor beta chains originate from one sample sequenced in a study of shared clonotypes between healthy human individuals. Sequencing was performed with immunoSEQ multiplex PCR; in TCRdb, only in-frame clones are kept and a portion is missing. This sample has a few million clones, with under 97% found just once. The sequenced material came from naive CD4+ T cells sorted from blood. Subset described: CD45RA+ positively selected. The receptors shown here come from a man aged 18 to 30 in good health.

This clone was seen a single time. The chain links TRBV11-2 to TRBJ1-3; D is uncertain. Germline V CDR1 and CDR2: SGHAT, FQNNGV. V was pared by 5 bases and J by 1 base, with 12 bases between. The length of the CDR3 is 15 residues. The CDR3 sequence is CASSQLSSSGNTIYF. CDR3 in DNA: TGTGCCAGCAGCCAACTTAGTTCATCTGGAAACACCATATATTTT.

The chain has TRBV11-1 and TRBJ1-3; D is ambiguous. The CDR3 runs to 14 residues. Germline V lookup: CDR1 SGHAT, CDR2 FQDESV (reference sequence). Deletions cut 2 bases from V and 0 bases from J, with 5 bases between. The DNA of the CDR3 is TGTGCCAGCAGCTTACAAAACTCTGGAAACACCATATATTTT. This translates into CASSLQNSGNTIYF.

V gene TRBV6-5 combines with J gene TRBJ1-2; D uncertain. The CDR3 runs to 14 residues. V was trimmed by 3 bases and J by 5 bases, leaving 13 bases between them. Germline V lookup: CDR1 MNHEY, CDR2 SVGAGI. The CDR3, as DNA: TGTGCCAGCAGTTATAATCAGGATTTATATGGCTACACCTTC. Translated, it gives CASSYNQDLYGYTF.

This chain links TRBV2 with TRBJ2-5; D is undetermined. The V gene lost 4 bases and the J gene lost 1 base, with 7 bases spanning the gap. CDR1 and CDR2 (germline): SNHLY, FYNNEI. This CDR3 is 13 amino acids long. The CDR3 loop reads CASSVNAQETQYF. CDR3 DNA sequence: TGTGCCAGCAGTGTTAACGCCCAAGAGACCCAGTACTTC. The full variable domain, with the rest looked up from reference TRBV2 and TRBJ2-5, is EPEVTQTPSHQVTQMGQEVILRCVPISNHLYFYWYRQILGQKVEFLVSFYNNEISEKSEIFDDQFSVERPDGSNFTLKIRSTKLEDSAMYFCASSVNAQETQYFGPGTRLLVL.

The CDR3 coding sequence is TGTGCCAGTATGGACAGGTTGGCTGAAGCTTTCTTT. It translates to CASMDRLAEAFF. The chain couples TRBV19 to TRBJ1-1; 7 bases align to TRBD1. This CDR3 region has 12 residues. Germline V gene sequence: CDR1 LNHDA, CDR2 SQIVND (reference sequence). V was clipped by 7 bases and J by 6 bases; unmatched bases: 5. The full variable domain, in which reference TRBV19 and TRBJ1-1 provide the parts outside the CDR3, is DGGITQSPKYLFRKEGQNVTLSCEQNLNHDAMYWYRQDPGQGLRLIYYSQIVNDFQKGDIAEGYSVSREKKESFPLTVTSAQKNPTAFYLCASMDRLAEAFFGQGTRLTVV.

Here the CDR3 DNA reads TGTGCCAGCAGTTACCCGACACTTTACGAGCAGTACTTC. Its translation is CASSYPTLYEQYF. V gene TRBV6-6 combines with J gene TRBJ2-7; no clear D gene. V was cut by 2 bases and J by 4 bases, with 9 bases left in between. The CDR3 extends over 13 amino acids. In germline, CDR1 is MNHNY, CDR2 SVGAGI (reference sequence).

This chain joins TRBV2 and TRBJ2-1, with TRBD2 matching 11 bases. With V trimmed by 2 bases and J by 9 bases, 6 bases remained unmatched. This CDR3 has 15 residues. In germline, CDR1 is SNHLY, CDR2 FYNNEI. CDR3 amino acids: CASSEWLAGGFEQFF. CDR3 sequence (DNA): TGTGCCAGCAGTGAATGGCTAGCGGGGGGATTTGAGCAGTTCTTC.

V usage is TRBV2 and J usage is TRBJ1-1; 8 nucleotides agree with TRBD1. The V segment lost 11 bases and the J segment 7 bases; nucleotides outside the gene matches: 9. CDR1 is SNHLY and CDR2 is FYNNEI in the germline V gene. This CDR3 is built from 12 residues. This CDR3 is CASRQGQHEAFF. In nucleotides, the CDR3 is TGTGCCTCCCGACAGGGGCAACATGAAGCTTTCTTT. Filled out from reference TRBV2 and TRBJ1-1, the complete variable domain reads EPEVTQTPSHQVTQMGQEVILRCVPISNHLYFYWYRQILGQKVEFLVSFYNNEISEKSEIFDDQFSVERPDGSNFTLKIRSTKLEDSAMYFCASRQGQHEAFFGQGTRLTVV.

The chain employs TRBV28 and TRBJ2-7; D is uncertain. This CDR3 is built from 12 residues. Germline CDR1 is MDHEN and CDR2 is SYDVKM. Trimming stripped 4 bases from V and 7 bases from J, with 11 bases between. CDR3 DNA sequence: TGTGCCAGCAGTTCACGGGCTGGAGAGCAGTACTTC. It translates to CASSSRAGEQYF.

This chain connects TRBV7-2 to TRBJ2-5, with 10 bases aligning to TRBD1. V dropped 5 bases and J dropped 12; count of bases not matched to a gene: 6. The CDR3 has 12 residues. Germline CDR1 reads SGHTA; CDR2 reads FQGNSA. CDR3 nucleotide sequence: TGTGCCAGCAGCACCTGGGACAGGGGAGAGTACTTC. Its protein is CASSTWDRGEYF.

V gene TRBV28 combines with J gene TRBJ2-4; D is unresolved. The CDR3 has 14 amino acids. Germline CDR1 is MDHEN and CDR2 is SYDVKM. V lost 3 bases and J 2 bases, leaving 8 bases between the germline ends. The CDR3 sequence: CASSFGQPKNIQYF. CDR3 sequence (DNA): TGTGCCAGCAGTTTTGGGCAGCCCAAAAACATTCAGTACTTC.

With respect to this clone: A read error may produce the germline difference seen at one junction end. This chain links TRBV20-1 with TRBJ2-4; 9 bases map to TRBD1. Germline lookup yields CDR1 DFQATT and CDR2 SNEGSKA (reference sequence). The CDR3 contains 10 residues. The CDR3 DNA reads TGCAGTGCTAGAGAAACAGGGGGCGACTTC. It encodes CSARETGGDF.

This clone has a handful of counts. The chain couples TRBV5-5 to TRBJ1-1; D gene unclear. Per the germline V gene, CDR1 is SGHKS and CDR2 is YYEKEE (reference sequence). This CDR3 is 14 amino acids long. Trimming took off 3 bases at V and 4 bases at J, with 13 bases between the two ends. The CDR3 DNA is TGTGCCAGCAGCTATGGGCGAGGTGGCACTGAAGCTTTCTTT. Amino acid sequence: CASSYGRGGTEAFF.

The chain couples TRBV4-3 to TRBJ2-3; no definite D call. Germline values: CDR1 LGHNA, CDR2 YSLEER. With 4 bases removed from V and 1 base from J, the gap between germline ends came to 12 bases. The CDR3 contains 15 residues. The CDR3 coding sequence is TGCGCCAGCAGCCGCAGCACTGATCGCACAGATACGCAGTATTTT. Translating gives CASSRSTDRTDTQYF.

The chain joins TRBV6-5 to TRBJ2-5; D perhaps matches TRBD2 (6 bases). This CDR3 is built from 13 residues. Germline V lookup: CDR1 MNHEY, CDR2 SVGAGI. Trimming took 8 bases from V and 4 from J, leaving 14 bases between them. In nucleotides, the CDR3 is TGTGCCAGCGGGGGAGGTGTAAGAGAGACCCAGTACTTC. This sequence encodes CASGGGVRETQYF.

The chain uses TRBV28 and TRBJ2-7; the match to TRBD1 covers 8 bases. Germline CDR1 is MDHEN and CDR2 is SYDVKM. J lost 2 bases, V lost 6 bases, and 9 bases had no gene match. The CDR3 loop spans 15 amino acids. As DNA, the CDR3 is TGTGCCAGCAGCTCAGGGGACAGGCCTGCCTACGAGCAGTACTTC. This translates into CASSSGDRPAYEQYF.

As to this clone: The sample contains more than one DNA sequence encoding this CDR3. J is TRBJ1-4 and V is TRBV5-6, with 7 bases identical to TRBD1. This CDR3 is 14 amino acids long. Germline lookup yields CDR1 SGHDT and CDR2 YYEEEE. With V trimmed by 0 bases and J by 5 bases, 1 base remained unmatched. CDR3 sequence (DNA): TGTGCCAGCAGCTTGGGACAGGGAAATGAAAAACTGTTTTTT. Its translation: CASSLGQGNEKLFF.

This clone has only one observation. V gene TRBV4-1 combines with J gene TRBJ2-5; D may be TRBD2 (5 bases). This CDR3 spans 17 amino acids. The V end lost 4 bases, the J end lost 1 base, and 19 bases lay between the germline ends. Per germline, CDR1 MGHRA and CDR2 YSYEKL. The CDR3 is CASSPPIPSEGQETQYF. CDR3 coding DNA: TGCGCCAGCAGCCCCCCCATCCCCTCCGAGGGCCAAGAGACCCAGTACTTC.

The chain has TRBV19 and TRBJ1-3; no clear D. V lost 7 bases to trimming and J lost 4 bases, with 14 bases between them. The germline V gene has CDR1 LNHDA and CDR2 SQIVND (reference sequence). This CDR3 comprises 14 residues. CDR3 amino acids: CASKEDPAGNTIYF. The CDR3 nucleotides read TGTGCCAGTAAGGAGGATCCTGCGGGAAACACCATATATTTT.

The rearrangement links TRBV5-1 to TRBJ2-5; 7 nucleotides agree with TRBD2. CDR1 is SGHRS and CDR2 is YFSETQ in the germline V gene. V shed 7 bases and J 4 bases; nucleotides not matched to a gene: 10. The CDR3 has 14 amino acids. The CDR3 DNA sequence: TGCGCCAGCCTCCGGGACTACTTAGCAGAGACCCAGTACTTC. Protein product: CASLRDYLAETQYF.

This sequence joins TRBV6-6 and TRBJ2-5; D is ambiguous. The CDR3 length is 13 residues. V was pared by 5 bases and J by 3 bases, with 10 bases between. Germline V gene data show CDR1 as MNHNY and CDR2 as SVGAGI (reference sequence). CDR3: CASSPVGKETQYF. CDR3 coding DNA: TGTGCCAGCAGTCCCGTAGGGAAAGAGACCCAGTACTTC.

The chain joins TRBV27 to TRBJ2-1; either TRBD1 or TRBD2 may fit D (5 bases each). V was trimmed by 5 bases and J by 0 bases, leaving 11 bases between them. Germline V gene lookup returns CDR1 MNHEY and CDR2 SMNVEV (reference sequence). The CDR3 totals 15 residues. Written as DNA, the CDR3 is TGTGCCAGCAGTACCGGGGACCGCTCCTACAATGAGCAGTTCTTC. Its translation: CASSTGDRSYNEQFF.

V gene TRBV6-5 combines with J gene TRBJ2-1, with 8 bases aligning to TRBD1. In germline, CDR1 is MNHEY, CDR2 SVGAGI. The CDR3 loop spans 13 amino acids. The trim removed 6 bases at V and 4 bases at J, leaving 2 bases unmatched. The CDR3 DNA reads TGTGCCAGCAGCCGGGACAGGTACAATGAGCAGTTCTTC. Residues: CASSRDRYNEQFF.

V and J are TRBV6-5 and TRBJ2-7, with 10 positions matching TRBD2. The CDR3 has 16 residues. The V gene end was trimmed by 2 bases and the J gene end by 5 bases; junction bases not matched to a gene: 9. Germline V gene lookup returns CDR1 MNHEY and CDR2 SVGAGI. In nucleotides, the CDR3 is TGTGCCAGCAGTTACATCGCAGCGGGAGGGCCTCACGAGCAGTACTTC. This translates into CASSYIAAGGPHEQYF.

The chain uses TRBV5-1 and TRBJ1-1; unclear D gene. The CDR3 has 16 residues. From germline, CDR1 is SGHRS and CDR2 YFSETQ. V was clipped by 4 bases and J by 3 bases, with 19 bases between them. CDR3 loop: CASSVRTGNMDTEAFF. DNA of the CDR3: TGCGCCAGCAGCGTCCGGACGGGGAATATGGACACTGAAGCTTTCTTT.

The chain links TRBV6-5 to TRBJ2-7; D is unresolved. Germline CDR1 reads MNHEY; CDR2 reads SVGAGI. This CDR3 has 13 residues. Trimming cost V 5 bases and J 2 bases, with 10 bases left between them. CDR3 sequence (DNA): TGTGCCAGCAGTCCTGCGTGGGCCTACGAGCAGTACTTC. Its translation is CASSPAWAYEQYF.

V is TRBV19 and J is TRBJ2-6; D call uncertain. V lost 4 bases and J 4 bases, leaving 8 bases between the germline ends. CDR1 LNHDA and CDR2 SQIVND come from the germline V gene (reference sequence). This CDR3 region has 14 residues. The CDR3 DNA follows: TGTGCCAGTAGTACCCAGCCGGGGGCCAACGTCCTGACTTTC. It translates to CASSTQPGANVLTF.

The rearrangement links TRBV5-5 to TRBJ2-5; 7 bases map to TRBD2. Germline CDR1 SGHKS, CDR2 YYEKEE (reference sequence). This CDR3 is 16 amino acids long. The trim removed 0 bases at V and 4 bases at J, leaving 9 bases unmatched. In DNA, the CDR3 is TGTGCCAGCAGCTTGGGCGGGAGCACCCAAAGAGAGACCCAGTACTTC. It codes for CASSLGGSTQRETQYF.

The gene calls are TRBV7-9 and TRBJ1-1; D may be TRBD1 (5 bases). The CDR3 is made up of 16 amino acids. Germline V CDR1 and CDR2: SEHNR, FQNEAQ (reference sequence). Trimming took off 2 bases at V and 3 bases at J, with 16 bases between the two ends. CDR3 DNA: TGTGCCAGCAGCTTAAGTGAGTGGAAGGGGCACACTGAAGCTTTCTTT. Amino acids: CASSLSEWKGHTEAFF.

The V and J genes are TRBV5-4 and TRBJ1-4, with TRBD1 matching over 7 bases. The CDR3 has 14 amino acids. Germline V gene data show CDR1 as SGHNT and CDR2 as YYREEE (reference sequence). Losses at the gene ends were 6 bases for V and 6 bases for J; bases not matched to a gene: 8. CDR3 sequence (DNA): TGTGCCAGCACACACAGGGGCGGGGATGAAAAACTGTTTTTT. Amino acid sequence: CASTHRGGDEKLFF.

In its sample, this clone was seen once. The rearrangement joins TRBV5-1 to TRBJ2-2; D might be TRBD2 (5 bases). Per germline, CDR1 SGHRS and CDR2 YFSETQ. V lost 7 bases, J lost 6 bases, and 10 bases lay in between. The CDR3 loop spans 12 amino acids. CDR3 DNA sequence: TGCGCCAGCGGGAGAACCGCCGGGGAGCTGTTTTTT. As protein: CASGRTAGELFF.